Described below is a single T cell receptor (beta chain) sequence and its context. Its cognate antigen has yet to be identified. There are no base qualities to consult, and no much larger clone falls within one base. Trimming removed 11 bases from V and 10 bases from J, leaving 15 bases between the germline ends. CDR1 MNHNY and CDR2 SVGAGI are derived from the germline V gene (reference sequence). Reading from cysteine to phenylalanine, the CDR3 counts 11 amino acids. Only the CDR3 DNA is retained, 33 bases long and in frame from the first base. These data come from a study of cytomegalovirus exposure and HLA in healthy donors (dated 2017 in TCRdb). Study-wide context: According to an earlier analysis of a few hundred of the donors, 150 million to 200 million T cells yielded over 90 million unique TCR beta sequences and approximately 300 Gb of sequence data. An early release that covered more than 550 HLA-typed donors contained 300 to 350 gigabases of sequencing data and tens of millions of unique TCR sequences. The genetic ancestry cluster associated with self-reported Caucasian donors included about 84% of the roughly 400 genotyped donors. The study was designed to test whether signatures of past pathogen exposure could be identified by cataloging public T cell receptors. The T cell repertoires of 550 to 850 subjects were profiled by immunosequencing and related to cytomegalovirus serostatus. Along with the approximately 620-subject first cohort, a separate validation cohort of roughly 110 different subjects was used. To predict cytomegalovirus infection status, the study brought together high-throughput TCR immunosequencing, statistical association of individual TCRs with disease status, and machine learning. A later analysis re-analyzed previously published TCR beta repertoires from 666 donors and added high-resolution HLA genotyping to study TCR occurrence patterns. In the later analysis, no new phenotypic data were used to find candidate immune exposures; instead, reliance was placed on TCR beta sequences and their occurrence across donors. An earlier analysis of 587 of the donors used high-throughput TCR beta sequencing to judge whether each TCR beta V gene segment behaved as functional or pseudogenic. Donor age, sex, ethnicity and CMV serostatus were compiled alongside the repertoire data. Genome-wide SNP genotypes for about 65% of the roughly 670 donors were used in a later genetic analysis, which treated that subset as a discovery cohort. Every repertoire in the discovery cohort had been generated on one and the same sequencing platform. Both class I and class II loci were covered by HLA typing, at four-digit resolution. Typing coverage differed by locus: A, B, C, DRB1 and DQB1 were typed in about 620-630 donors, DQA1 in 500 to 550, DPA1 in 600 to 610, and DPB1 in about 450. Because of strong linkage in the cohort, roughly five DR-DQ haplotypes were treated as single units for association and clustering. On average, roughly 240,000 unique TCR beta nucleotide sequences were sequenced per donor among more than 350 genotyped donors of the cohort, with approximately 18% of those sequences being non-productive. What the research found in general, with its limitations: A further reported finding was that TCR beta sequences accurately predicted the HLA-A and HLA-B alleles for most subjects in the first cohort. A later analysis associated about 17,000 TCR beta sequences with specific HLA alleles at a false discovery rate of 0.05. A cluster of highly shared sequence variants was judged likely to be a technical artifact of the sequencing pipeline. The authors suggested that the approach could potentially be extended to other disease states and immunological phenotypes. The 87-base-pair reads could not distinguish some IMGT-functional V segments, including TRBV6-2 and TRBV6-3, so those segments were excluded. When HLA alleles, especially DR and DQ, strongly co-occurred, attributing TCR associations to individual alleles was difficult. According to a later genetic analysis, donors in an Asian-associated ancestry cluster had fewer N-insertions in productive TCRs than the roughly 670-donor mean. Compared with equally common non-associated chains, HLA-associated TCR beta chains in a later analysis were more clonally expanded and had lower generation probabilities. HLA typing was unavailable for some donors at each locus, so association tests used only the typed subset. Sequencing depth was assumed to be roughly uniform across donors in the presence/absence analyses, though that assumption may not hold. A total of roughly 160 TCR beta chains were listed by the study as associated with cytomegalovirus. In a later analysis, TCR association rates were found to vary across HLA loci, with the most associated TCRs seen for DRB1 alleles and the fewest for HLA-C alleles. Correlated functional status among segregating V segments might reflect linkage disequilibrium, but an unknown experimental factor could not be ruled out. A few of the identified cytomegalovirus-associated TCR beta chains were confirmed in vitro to be specific for cytomegalovirus antigens. A later genetic analysis associated a missense DCLRE1C variant with V-gene and J-gene trimming of TCR beta chains, and an independent cohort replicated the association. The earlier analysis of approximately 590 of the donors excluded roughly 16 rarely observed V segments, including chromosome 9 orphons, because counts were too low. Most CMV-associated TCR beta chains appeared to be HLA-restricted in a later analysis, and the HLA associations seemed to be driven largely by CMV exposure. Across donors, most TCR sequences were observed very rarely, whereas some public TCRs were present in many individuals. According to a later analysis, parvovirus B19, influenza, CMV and Epstein-Barr virus appeared linked to several top co-occurrence clusters. In both the original and validation cohorts, the classifier was reported to diagnose cytomegalovirus status with high specificity and sensitivity. For the cohort, immune exposure information was limited to CMV serostatus. Broadly in line with IMGT annotations, most TCR beta V segments showed up in productive rearrangements about 90% or about 30% of the time in an earlier analysis of roughly 590 of the donors. The cohort was sequenced for TCR beta chains only, and without alpha or paired-chain data the features that could be detected were limited.

Receptor amplification or capture employed the immunoSEQ multiplex PCR assay. For the multiplex PCR, a mixture combining 60 forward primers for TCR Vbeta segments and 13 reverse primers for TCR Jbeta segments was used. The CDR3 region of rearranged TCR beta genes was amplified from genomic DNA by a multiplex PCR assay. On the Illumina HiSeq System, the amplified TCR beta libraries were sequenced as 87-base-pair reads. On the authors' methods: Across the roughly 670 repertoires, a later analysis counted 80 million or so unique TCR beta chains, about 10 million of which were shared by at least two donors. Raw reads were error-corrected and collapsed into unique sequences by a nearest-neighbor algorithm in which closely related sequences were merged to remove PCR and sequencing errors. CDR3 sequences were aligned to IMGT reference sequences to assign V, D and J gene segments. Each retained sequence needed at least a six-nucleotide match to both a V gene segment and a J gene segment. A rearrangement counted as productive if the CDR3 had no stop codons and remained in frame with V and J, and every other rearrangement counted as non-productive. Following IMGT convention, CDR3 was defined as the stretch from the second conserved V-encoded cysteine up to the conserved J-encoded phenylalanine. The earlier analysis of roughly 590 of the donors excluded any sequence lacking an unambiguous match to a single V gene segment. An earlier analysis of just under 600 of the donors called V segments functional above 56.7% productive rearrangements and segregating when the between-donor standard deviation exceeded 5%. A statistical classification framework was built for diagnosing cytomegalovirus status from the catalog of TCR beta chain sequences. V and J gene assignment, in a later analysis, came from comparing TCR nucleotide sequences with IMGT/GENE-DB human TR gene sequences. Using the TCRdist pipeline, a later analysis assigned CDR3 sequences along with most-parsimonious VDJ recombination scenarios. In a later analysis, each TCR beta chain was defined by its CDR3 amino acid sequence together with its V-gene family, and reads lacking a unique V-gene family were excluded. In a later analysis, fewer than 650 highly shared, low-generation-probability nucleotide sequences were removed to address suspected cross-contamination and a sequencing artifact. A later analysis calculated a clonal expansion index for each public chain from normalized within-repertoire ranks of inferred template counts. In a later analysis, generation probabilities were computed using a VDJ recombination model fitted to out-of-frame rearrangements, and the results were checked against IGoR. In a later analysis, TCR-TCR, TCR-HLA and TCR-CMV co-occurrence was scored with hypergeometric tests, and a repertoire-size bias correction was applied to TCR pairs. False discovery rates were estimated in a later analysis by permuting HLA or CMV assignments 20 times. In a later analysis, co-occurring TCRs were grouped using DBSCAN, with TCRdist sequence similarity added in when clustering inside HLA-allele-positive subsets. Repertoires with fewer than 30,000 or more than 120,000 public chains, plus five repertoires with anomalous nucleotide sharing, were excluded from co-occurrence clustering. TCRdb re-hosts the immuneACCESS table, in-frame sequences only. Its copies lack some clones; in the studies checked, an unresolved V gene accounts for under half of them, and the cause for the rest is not known. V, J and clone size are taken as reported in that table, and D and trimming were inferred from the DNA itself. The sample table contains 150,000 to 200,000 clones; only one count was recorded for 78% of them. Around 6.1% of the sample comes from the top ten.

The cohort comprised some 730 healthy bone marrow donors. All cohort members were sampled while nominally healthy, although unrecorded immune exposures were likely present. The donor tested CMV seropositive, placing the donor among the 250 to 300 seropositive members of the cohort. A peripheral blood sample was provided by each donor, and peripheral blood mononuclear cells were used for TCR beta sequencing. Genomic DNA was extracted from the blood cell samples with the Qiagen DNeasy Blood Extraction Kit. The V and J genes are TRBV6-6 and TRBJ2-1; TRBD1 could be the D gene, as 6 bases match. The source is a woman between 25 and 40 years old in good health and CMV-seropositive. The specimen was PBMCs. The CDR3: CAGSNGGEQFF. The DNA sequence follows: TGTGCCGGATCAAATGGGGGCGAGCAGTTCTTC.